One sample yielded the 31 T cell receptor beta chains listed below, sequenced in a study of OX40 agonist ivuxolimab in advanced cancers. Only in-frame clones appear in the TCRdb table, and some are missing; sequencing was by immunoSEQ multiplex PCR. Of approximately 18,000 clones listed, about nine tenths are singletons. Specimen: CD4+ or CD8+ T cells sorted from blood, collected in a trial of the OX40 agonist ivuxolimab. These receptors originate from an adult with an advanced solid tumor such as melanoma, head and neck, liver or kidney cancer.

The chain joins TRBV9 to TRBJ1-3, with D uncertain. The CDR3 spans 14 residues. Germline assignment: CDR1 SGDLS and CDR2 YYNGEE. Between the trimmed V and J ends, which lost 1 base and 0 bases, there was a span of 5 bases. CDR3 in amino acids: CASSVQSSGNTIYF. The CDR3 DNA is TGTGCCAGCAGCGTACAGTCCTCTGGAAACACCATATATTTT.

V usage is TRBV19 and J usage is TRBJ1-2; D remains unclear. Per germline, CDR1 LNHDA and CDR2 SQIVND (reference sequence). V dropped 3 bases and J dropped 8 bases, with 10 bases sitting between them. CDR3 length equals 12 residues. In DNA, the CDR3 is TGTGCCAGTAGTATCGGCAGAGCAGGCTACACCTTC. Its protein product is CASSIGRAGYTF.

The chain joins TRBV4-3 to TRBJ2-3, with TRBD2 as a possible D gene (6 bases). Trimming stripped 1 base from V and 4 bases from J, with 15 bases between. Germline loops: CDR1 LGHNA, CDR2 YSLEER. The length of the CDR3 is 16 residues. The CDR3 DNA follows: TGCGCCAGCAGCCAAGGACTAGGAGTAACTCCAGATACGCAGTATTTT. This translates into CASSQGLGVTPDTQYF.

The chain recombines TRBV25-1 with TRBJ2-1; D is uncertain. From germline, CDR1 is MGHDK and CDR2 SYGVNS. The CDR3 loop spans 12 amino acids. The V end lost 5 bases, the J end lost 5 bases, and 7 bases lay between the germline ends. CDR3 in DNA: TGTGCCAGCAGTACAGAGCACAATGAGCAGTTCTTC. Protein: CASSTEHNEQFF. Variable domain in full (rest from reference TRBV25-1 and TRBJ2-1): EADIYQTPRYLVIGTGKKITLECSQTMGHDKMYWYQQDPGMELHLIHYSYGVNSTEKGDLSSESTVSRIRTEHFPLTLESARPSHTSQYLCASSTEHNEQFFGPGTRLTVL.

The chain joins TRBV6-4 to TRBJ2-7, with D possibly matching TRBD1 (6 bases). Trimming took off 7 bases at V and 2 bases at J, with 18 bases between the two ends. Germline V gene lookup returns CDR1 MRHNA and CDR2 SNTAGT. This CDR3 is built from 15 residues. The CDR3 nucleotides are TGTGCCAGCAATCGGACAGAAAACCGCACCTACGAGCAGTACTTC. Translated, it gives CASNRTENRTYEQYF.

The chain recombines TRBV19 with TRBJ1-2; D remains unclear. CDR3 length: 13 amino acids. Trimming removed 4 bases from V and 4 bases from J, with 10 bases in between. Looked up from germline, CDR1 is LNHDA and CDR2 is SQIVND (reference sequence). CDR3 nucleotides: TGTGCCAGTAGTACGGGCTTCTTCTATGGCTACACCTTC. Protein: CASSTGFFYGYTF. Using reference TRBV19 and TRBJ1-2 for the parts outside the CDR3, the full variable domain is DGGITQSPKYLFRKEGQNVTLSCEQNLNHDAMYWYRQDPGQGLRLIYYSQIVNDFQKGDIAEGYSVSREKKESFPLTVTSAQKNPTAFYLCASSTGFFYGYTFGSGTRLTVV.

CDR3 sequence (DNA): TGCAGCGTTGAAGAAACTAGCGGGAGGGCCGTAGATACGCAGTATTTT. Translated, it gives CSVEETSGRAVDTQYF. V usage is TRBV29-1 and J usage is TRBJ2-3; 13 bases agree with TRBD2. Trimming took 0 bases from V and 5 from J; bases not matched to a gene: 5. In germline, CDR1 is SQVTM, CDR2 ANQGSEA. This CDR3 region has 16 residues.

The chain uses TRBV5-1 and TRBJ2-5; 11 bases line up with TRBD2. The J call may be wrong; the DNA end is better matched by TRBJ2-7. The CDR3 has 15 amino acids. CDR1 and CDR2 from the germline V gene are SGHRS and YFSETQ. CDR3 coding DNA: TGCGCCAGCAGCTACGGACTAGCGGGTCCCTACGAGCAGTACTTC. The encoded protein is CASSYGLAGPYEQYF.

The chain joins TRBV29-1 to TRBJ2-1; 10 nucleotides match TRBD2. The germline V gene encodes CDR1 SQVTM and CDR2 ANQGSEA. The V and J ends lost 4 bases and 7 bases, in that order; junction bases with no gene match: 7. The CDR3 is 14 amino acids. The CDR3 region has the DNA TGCAGCGTTGTACGACTAGCGGGTTTGAATGAGCAGTTCTTC. It codes for CSVVRLAGLNEQFF.

The V call is TRBV7-9, the J call TRBJ2-1; unclear D gene. Germline lookup yields CDR1 SEHNR and CDR2 FQNEAQ (reference sequence). The V gene lost 5 bases and the J gene lost 12 bases, with 20 bases spanning the gap. The CDR3 loop spans 14 amino acids. CDR3 protein: CASSLKSGMSVQFF. CDR3 nucleotides: TGTGCCAGCAGCCTAAAATCCGGTATGTCGGTGCAGTTCTTC.

V usage is TRBV15 and J usage is TRBJ2-7; 7 positions agree with TRBD2. J was trimmed by 3 bases and V by 3 bases; bases with no gene match: 14. In germline, CDR1 is LNHNV, CDR2 YYDKDF (reference sequence). The CDR3 runs 17 residues. DNA for the CDR3: TGTGCCACCAGCAGGGAGGGGCTAAGCGGGGAAAACTACGAGCAGTACTTC. Its translation: CATSREGLSGENYEQYF.

This chain uses TRBV27 with TRBJ2-7; TRBD1 agrees at 8 bases. Germline values: CDR1 MNHEY, CDR2 SMNVEV (reference sequence). This CDR3 has 16 amino acids. J gave up 2 bases and V 4 bases, and 10 bases lay outside the gene matches. The CDR3 bases are TGTGCCAGCAGTTCAGGGGGCGGAAGCTTTACCTACGAGCAGTACTTC. Its translation: CASSSGGGSFTYEQYF.

The chain is built from TRBV2 and TRBJ1-5, with D uncertain. Germline-derived CDR1 and CDR2 are SNHLY and FYNNEI. V was pared by 7 bases and J by 5 bases, with 9 bases between. CDR3 length: 12 amino acids. The CDR3 DNA is TGTGCCAGCAATCTAAGAGATCAGCCCCAGCATTTT. Encoded protein: CASNLRDQPQHF.

This clone has only a few counts. The rearrangement links TRBV6-6 to TRBJ2-1, with 9 bases fitting TRBD2. This CDR3 has 15 amino acids. Germline lookup yields CDR1 MNHNY and CDR2 SVGAGI (reference sequence). J gave up 3 bases and V 7 bases, and 7 bases lay outside the gene matches. The chain's CDR3 is CASTKKAGGYNEQFF. As DNA, the CDR3 is TGTGCCAGCACCAAAAAAGCGGGGGGCTACAATGAGCAGTTCTTC.

V and J are TRBV19 and TRBJ2-5, with no clear D. This CDR3 is built from 11 residues. The V and J ends lost 3 bases and 5 bases respectively, with 4 bases between them. Germline V gene lookup returns CDR1 LNHDA and CDR2 SQIVND (reference sequence). The CDR3 bases are TGTGCCAGTAGTATGAAGGAGACCCAGTACTTC. It encodes CASSMKETQYF.

The chain employs TRBV27 and TRBJ2-1, with 11 bases fitting TRBD2. The V gene end was trimmed by 5 bases and the J gene end by 5 bases; junction bases not matched to a gene: 11. Germline assignment: CDR1 MNHEY and CDR2 SMNVEV (reference sequence). This CDR3 has 17 residues. CDR3: CASSVRTSGSYNNEQFF. The CDR3 DNA is TGTGCCAGCAGTGTCCGTACTAGCGGGAGTTATAACAATGAGCAGTTCTTC.

The rearrangement joins TRBV19 to TRBJ2-1; maybe TRBD2 (5 bases). Between the trimmed V and J ends, which lost 5 bases and 2 bases, there was a span of 13 bases. This CDR3 comprises 15 residues. The V gene's germline CDR1 is LNHDA and CDR2 SQIVND (reference sequence). In nucleotides, the CDR3 is TGTGCCAGTAGTGATGGGCGGGCAGCCTACAATGAGCAGTTCTTC. Its translation: CASSDGRAAYNEQFF.

A word on this clone: Mismatch with germline at one junction end may stem from a read error. The rearrangement joins TRBV6-6 to TRBJ2-7; no definite D call. The CDR3 consists of 11 residues. Germline V CDR1 and CDR2: MNHNY, SVGAGI (reference sequence). CDR3 sequence (DNA): TGTGCCAGCAGTTACTCCTCCGAGCAGTACTTC. Amino acid sequence: CASSYSSEQYF.

V is TRBV27 and J is TRBJ1-2; 7 bases are shared with TRBD1. The CDR3 length is 17 residues. Trimming took 1 base from V and 0 from J; bases not matched to a gene: 8. In germline, CDR1 is MNHEY, CDR2 SMNVEV (reference sequence). The chain's CDR3 is CASSLFWPGQTNYGYTF. The DNA for the CDR3 is TGTGCCAGCAGTTTATTTTGGCCGGGACAGACTAACTATGGCTACACCTTC.

The rearrangement links TRBV29-1 to TRBJ2-3; the D gene could be TRBD1 or TRBD2 (5 bases each). Trimming took 1 base from V and 0 from J, leaving 11 bases between them. The V gene's germline CDR1 is SQVTM and CDR2 ANQGSEA. This CDR3 comprises 15 residues. The CDR3 bases are TGCAGCGTTGAAGGGGGGAAGCGAAGCACAGATACGCAGTATTTT. Translating it yields CSVEGGKRSTDTQYF.

V is TRBV4-1 and J is TRBJ2-3, with TRBD2 identical over 9 bases. Germline assignment: CDR1 MGHRA and CDR2 YSYEKL. The V segment lost 10 bases and the J segment 0 bases; nucleotides outside the gene matches: 14. The CDR3 runs to 17 residues. CDR3 nucleotides: TGCGCCACCTCGATCGCCTTAGCGGGGGCAAGCACAGATACGCAGTATTTT. Its translation: CATSIALAGASTDTQYF.

This chain connects TRBV5-6 to TRBJ1-2; D is unresolved. V gave up 0 bases and J gave up 6 bases, with 12 bases separating them. Germline CDR1 reads SGHDT; CDR2 reads YYEEEE. The CDR3 totals 14 residues. The CDR3 bases are TGTGCCAGCAGCTTGGGACCGGAACATGATGGCTACACCTTC. This gives the protein CASSLGPEHDGYTF.

The chain has TRBV30 and TRBJ1-2, with unresolved D. The CDR3 is made up of 13 amino acids. V was pared by 2 bases and J by 0 bases, with 7 bases between. Germline V gene sequence: CDR1 GTSNPN, CDR2 SVGIG (reference sequence). DNA for the CDR3: TGTGCCTGGAGTACGGAAGCTAACTATGGCTACACCTTC. Translation: CAWSTEANYGYTF.

This chain connects TRBV4-3 to TRBJ1-1; tentatively, D is TRBD1 (6 bases). Germline lookup yields CDR1 LGHNA and CDR2 YSLEER. CDR3 length equals 14 residues. V was clipped by 3 bases and J by 1 base, with 9 bases between them. In nucleotides, the CDR3 is TGCGCCAGCAGCCATGAAGGGGGGAACACTGAAGCTTTCTTT. Translated, it gives CASSHEGGNTEAFF.

This rearrangement joins TRBV5-4 to TRBJ1-2, with D unclear. Germline assignment: CDR1 SGHNT and CDR2 YYREEE (reference sequence). Trimming took off 0 bases at V and 2 bases at J, with 8 bases between the two ends. The CDR3 is made up of 14 amino acids. CDR3 region: CASSLAAENYGYTF. Here the CDR3 DNA reads TGTGCCAGCAGCTTGGCGGCAGAGAACTATGGCTACACCTTC.

The rearrangement uses TRBV9 and TRBJ1-3; the D is unclear. Per the germline V gene, CDR1 is SGDLS and CDR2 is YYNGEE. The CDR3 covers 16 residues. Trimming left V 0 bases short and J 0 bases short, with 10 bases between. CDR3 coding DNA: TGTGCCAGCAGCGTAGAGGTCGGCAGCTCTGGAAACACCATATATTTT. This gives the protein CASSVEVGSSGNTIYF.

The chain links TRBV30 to TRBJ2-2; TRBD1 might be the D (6 bases). This CDR3 is built from 13 residues. The V gene lost 8 bases and the J gene lost 5 bases, with 15 bases spanning the gap. CDR1 and CDR2 from the germline V gene are GTSNPN and SVGIG (reference sequence). The CDR3 is CAGQSQGTGELFF. The CDR3 DNA reads TGTGCCGGGCAATCCCAGGGGACCGGGGAGCTGTTTTTT.

The chain is built from TRBV7-9 and TRBJ2-1; 10 bases line up with TRBD2. CDR3 length equals 15 residues. Trimming took 4 bases from V and 4 from J; bases not matched to a gene: 4. Looked up from germline, CDR1 is SEHNR and CDR2 is FQNEAQ (reference sequence). The DNA of the CDR3 is TGTGCCAGCAGCTCTAGCGGGAGCCCATACAATGAGCAGTTCTTC. Amino acid sequence: CASSSSGSPYNEQFF.

This chain uses TRBV29-1 with TRBJ1-2, with 7 bases identical to TRBD1. CDR1 is SQVTM, CDR2 ANQGSEA, per germline. Germline trimming cut 6 bases from V and 8 bases from J; bases unmatched to any gene: 6. The CDR3 runs to 11 residues. In DNA, the CDR3 is TGCAGCGTACCGACAGGGTTGGGCTACACCTTC. It yields the protein CSVPTGLGYTF.

The chain links TRBV18 to TRBJ2-2, with D perhaps assigned TRBD1 or TRBD2 (6 bases each). The CDR3 is 13 amino acids. V was shortened by 6 bases and J by 7 bases, with 12 bases between the two germline ends. CDR1 KGHSH and CDR2 LQKENI come from the germline V gene. The CDR3 here is CASSPRGGGELFF. CDR3 bases: TGTGCCAGCTCCCCCAGGGGAGGCGGGGAGCTGTTTTTT.

The V call is TRBV6-5, the J call TRBJ2-1, with D uncertain. The germline V gene has CDR1 MNHEY and CDR2 SVGAGI. The CDR3 runs 13 residues. V lost 7 bases to trimming and J lost 8 bases, with 15 bases between them. The CDR3 here is CASKELVVDEQFF. CDR3 sequence (DNA): TGTGCCAGCAAGGAGTTAGTCGTGGATGAGCAGTTCTTC.